The 12 T cell receptor beta chains below all came from one sample that was sequenced in a study of control samples from healthy donors and cancer patients. Repertoires were generated with immunoSEQ multiplex PCR, while TCRdb's copy carries only in-frame clones and drops some. The table includes approximately 110,000 clones, more than 85% detected once. The specimen sequenced was blood. The source of these receptors is a woman between 18 and 29 years old in good health.

The CDR3 spells CASSVGVSETQYF. DNA of the CDR3: TGTGCCAGCAGCGTGGGAGTTTCGGAGACCCAGTACTTC. This chain joins TRBV5-5 and TRBJ2-5, with D maybe TRBD2 (5 bases). With 4 bases removed from V and 5 bases from J, the gap between germline ends came to 12 bases. Germline V gives CDR1 SGHKS, CDR2 YYEKEE (reference sequence). The CDR3 has 13 residues.

This clone was detected only once. This chain joins TRBV10-3 and TRBJ2-5, with D possibly being TRBD1 (6 bases). The CDR3 runs to 15 residues. The V and J ends lost 6 bases and 1 base respectively, with 15 bases between them. Germline assignment: CDR1 ENHRY and CDR2 SYGVKD. The CDR3 is CAISDPLRGQETQYF. DNA of the CDR3: TGTGCCATCAGCGATCCCCTCAGGGGCCAAGAGACCCAGTACTTC.

The chain combines TRBV28 with TRBJ2-7; D is unclear. CDR1 and CDR2 (germline): MDHEN, SYDVKM. This CDR3 contains 15 residues. With 3 bases removed from V and 0 bases from J, the gap between germline ends came to 12 bases. The CDR3 bases are TGTGCCAGCAGTTTTGGGCAGACGAGCTCCTACGAGCAGTACTTC. Protein product: CASSFGQTSSYEQYF.

The rearrangement joins TRBV30 to TRBJ2-4, with TRBD1 identical over 11 bases. CDR3 length equals 14 residues. Germline CDR1 and CDR2: GTSNPN and SVGIG (reference sequence). Trimming removed 4 bases from V and 3 bases from J; junction bases left unmatched: 2. CDR3 DNA: TGTGCCTGGAAGGGGACAGGGGGCAAAAACATTCAGTACTTC. Translating it yields CAWKGTGGKNIQYF.

The chain links TRBV6-5 to TRBJ2-5; D perhaps matches TRBD2 (7 bases). V dropped 5 bases and J dropped 4 bases, with 17 bases sitting between them. Germline CDR1 is MNHEY and CDR2 is SVGAGI. The CDR3 contains 15 residues. The DNA of the CDR3 is TGTGCCAGCAGTAGAGGGGGGGGATTGGGAGAGACCCAGTACTTC. Translation: CASSRGGGLGETQYF.

The chain has TRBV6-2 or TRBV6-3 and TRBJ2-5; the D gene is possibly TRBD2 (5 bases). The V end was cut by 6 bases, the J end by 2 bases, with 16 bases between. The CDR3 length is 15 residues. Germline V gene data show CDR1 as MNHEY and CDR2 as SVGEGT. In DNA form, the CDR3 reads TGTGCCAGCAGCCCTCCCCACTGGGAGCAAGAGACCCAGTACTTC. Protein sequence: CASSPPHWEQETQYF.

The rearrangement links TRBV6-5 to TRBJ2-1; weak D call: TRBD2 (6 bases). Germline V gene data show CDR1 as MNHEY and CDR2 as SVGAGI. CDR3 size: 15 residues. The V gene lost 0 bases and the J gene lost 9 bases, with 15 bases spanning the gap. In DNA, the CDR3 is TGTGCCAGCAGTTACTCGAGGACTAAATCGAGTGAGCAGTTCTTC. Translation: CASSYSRTKSSEQFF.

This clone has only a few counts. CDR3 nucleotides: TGTGCCAGCAGCTTAGTAGTTACTAGCGGGGGGGCTAGCACAGATACGCAGTATTTT. Protein sequence: CASSLVVTSGGASTDTQYF. This chain joins TRBV7-2 and TRBJ2-3; TRBD2 agrees at 13 bases. With V trimmed by 1 base and J by 0 bases, 7 bases remained unmatched. This CDR3 comprises 19 residues. Germline V gene lookup returns CDR1 SGHTA and CDR2 FQGNSA.

The chain recombines TRBV6-2 or TRBV6-3 with TRBJ2-3, with a weak D call TRBD1 (5 bases). Germline-derived CDR1 and CDR2 are MNHEY and SVGEGT. There are 17 residues in the CDR3. Trimming removed 1 base from V and 4 bases from J, with 18 bases in between. Here the CDR3 DNA reads TGTGCCAGCAGTTACTTCCCCCTAGGGGTCACAGCAGATACGCAGTATTTT. Protein sequence: CASSYFPLGVTADTQYF.

The chain couples TRBV12-3 or TRBV12-4 to TRBJ2-3, with no clear D. Trimming took off 4 bases at V and 8 bases at J, with 4 bases between the two ends. The CDR3 contains 10 residues. CDR3 amino acids: CASSSGTQYF. The CDR3 DNA reads as TGTGCCAGCAGTTCTGGTACGCAGTATTTT.

The gene calls are TRBV28 and TRBJ2-2, with 9 bases that match TRBD2. The junction had 7 bases not matched to a gene; V was cut back by 2 bases and J by 6 bases. The germline gives CDR1 MDHEN, CDR2 SYDVKM. The CDR3 runs to 16 residues. The CDR3 region has the DNA TGTGCCAGCAGTTTAGTAGCGGGAGCTTACCCCGGGGAGCTGTTTTTT. It translates to CASSLVAGAYPGELFF.

This rearrangement joins TRBV4-3 to TRBJ2-1; 8 nucleotides match TRBD1. The CDR3 runs to 18 residues. Germline-derived CDR1 and CDR2 are LGHNA and YSLEER. Trimming at V came to 0 bases and at J to 4 bases, leaving 11 bases not matched to a gene. CDR3 sequence (DNA): TGCGCCAGCAGCCAAGAGGGCTTTACGGACAGGGTTTACAATGAGCAGTTCTTC. This gives the protein CASSQEGFTDRVYNEQFF.